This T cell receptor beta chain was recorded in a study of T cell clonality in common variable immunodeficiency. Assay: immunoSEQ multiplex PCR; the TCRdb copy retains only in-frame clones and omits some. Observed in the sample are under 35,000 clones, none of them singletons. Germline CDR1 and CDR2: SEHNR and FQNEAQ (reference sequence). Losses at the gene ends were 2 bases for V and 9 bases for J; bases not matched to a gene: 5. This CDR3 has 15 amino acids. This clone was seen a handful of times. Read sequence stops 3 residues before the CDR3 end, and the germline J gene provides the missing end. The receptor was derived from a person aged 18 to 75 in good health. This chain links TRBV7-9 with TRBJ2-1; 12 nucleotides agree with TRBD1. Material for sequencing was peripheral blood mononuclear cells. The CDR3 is CASSLPGQGAGEQFF. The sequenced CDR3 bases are TGTGCCAGCAGCTTACCGGGACAGGGGGCTGGTGAG.